One sample yielded the 27 T cell receptor beta chains listed below, sequenced in a study of molecular identifiers for immune sequencing clone quantification. MiXCR, applied by TCRdb to the PCR reads, yields one record per CDR3 protein. The sample has approximately 630,000 distinct CDR3 sequences; less than 30% are singletons. The material sequenced was naive CD8+ T cells from blood, with Jurkat cell RNA spiked in. Subset specified: FACS-sorted CD8+CD4-CCR7+CD45RA+ naive T cells. The source of these receptors is a human donor in good health. Some libraries in this study had Jurkat cell RNA spiked in.

V usage is TRBV9 and J usage is TRBJ2-7; D remains ambiguous. V lost 3 bases and J 7 bases, leaving 14 bases between the germline ends. This CDR3 is 13 amino acids long. In germline, CDR1 is SGDLS, CDR2 YYNGEE. The CDR3 spells CASSDGAAREQYF. The CDR3 coding sequence is TGTGCCAGCAGCGATGGCGCTGCTAGGGAGCAGTACTTC.

This clonotype was recorded at least ten times. The chain is built from TRBV6-1 and TRBJ2-7; 7 nucleotides line up with TRBD1. Germline V lookup: CDR1 MNHNS, CDR2 SASEGT. Germline trimming cut 5 bases from V and 6 bases from J; bases unmatched to any gene: 10. The CDR3 is made up of 14 amino acids. The DNA for the CDR3 is TGTGCCAGCAGTTCCCACGACAGGGCAGTCGAGCAGTACTTC. Protein sequence: CASSSHDRAVEQYF.

Many counts were recorded for this clonotype. This chain joins TRBV19 and TRBJ2-7; no firm D call. V lost 6 bases and J 3 bases, leaving 18 bases between the germline ends. Germline V gene lookup returns CDR1 LNHDA and CDR2 SQIVND (reference sequence). This CDR3 has 15 residues. The CDR3 region is CASSPSPNGYYEQYF. Here the CDR3 DNA reads TGTGCCAGTAGCCCCTCTCCGAACGGATACTACGAGCAGTACTTC.

V is TRBV19 and J is TRBJ1-5; D not certain. CDR3 length: 12 residues. The V end lost 3 bases, the J end lost 11 bases, and 11 bases lay between the germline ends. CDR1 LNHDA and CDR2 SQIVND come from the germline V gene (reference sequence). The CDR3, as DNA: TGTGCCAGTAGTATGGTGACCAACTCCCAGCATTTT. This codes for CASSMVTNSQHF. The variable domain in full, completed from reference TRBV19 and TRBJ1-5, reads DGGITQSPKYLFRKEGQNVTLSCEQNLNHDAMYWYRQDPGQGLRLIYYSQIVNDFQKGDIAEGYSVSREKKESFPLTVTSAQKNPTAFYLCASSMVTNSQHFGDGTRLSIL.

There are a few counts of this clonotype. This chain links TRBV4-3 with TRBJ2-6; possibly TRBD1 or TRBD2 for D (6 bases each). Germline V gene sequence: CDR1 LGHNA, CDR2 YSLEER. Trimming took off 4 bases at V and 2 bases at J, with 9 bases between the two ends. The CDR3 spans 15 residues. CDR3 sequence: CASSRGAPGANVLTF. In DNA, the CDR3 is TGCGCCAGCAGCCGGGGGGCCCCTGGGGCCAACGTCCTGACTTTC.

This clonotype was counted only a few times. J is TRBJ2-7 and V is TRBV6-2 or TRBV6-3; 7 bases line up with TRBD1. The CDR3 loop spans 13 amino acids. V lost 9 bases and J lost 3; bases outside the gene matches: 8. The V gene's germline CDR1 is MNHEY and CDR2 SVGEGT. CDR3 in amino acids: CASTWGQIYEQYF. CDR3 DNA sequence: TGTGCCAGTACTTGGGGACAGATCTACGAGCAGTACTTC.

This clonotype was detected many times. This chain links TRBV30 with TRBJ2-1; the D gene could be TRBD1 or TRBD2 (5 bases each). The CDR3 loop spans 12 amino acids. V was cut by 0 bases and J by 8 bases, with 8 bases left in between. Germline CDR1 is GTSNPN and CDR2 is SVGIG (reference sequence). CDR3 region: CAWSVMGDEQFF. The CDR3 nucleotides read TGTGCCTGGAGTGTAATGGGGGATGAGCAGTTCTTC.

This clonotype has a single count. The chain uses TRBV4-1 and TRBJ2-3, with D tentatively TRBD2 (5 bases). V lost 0 bases to trimming and J lost 4 bases, with 14 bases between them. CDR1 and CDR2 (germline): MGHRA, YSYEKL. The CDR3 has 16 residues. For the CDR3, the DNA is TGCGCCAGCAGCCAAGAACCCACCCTCGGGGCAGATACGCAGTATTTT. Residues: CASSQEPTLGADTQYF.

This clonotype has just a few counts. The chain couples TRBV4-1 to TRBJ2-7; 11 bases are a match to TRBD2. This CDR3 region has 18 residues. Germline loops: CDR1 MGHRA, CDR2 YSYEKL. V lost 6 bases and J lost 2; bases outside the gene matches: 15. As DNA, the CDR3 is TGCGCCAGCAGTGCCGGGGGTAGCGGGAGGGCCCCAACCTACGAGCAGTACTTC. It specifies CASSAGGSGRAPTYEQYF.

V usage is TRBV19 and J usage is TRBJ2-7; TRBD1 matches 7 bases. This CDR3 contains 16 residues. The trim removed 0 bases at V and 3 bases at J, leaving 8 bases unmatched. Germline-derived CDR1 and CDR2 are LNHDA and SQIVND (reference sequence). The CDR3 sequence: CASSIDFGTANYEQYF. CDR3 in DNA: TGTGCCAGTAGTATAGATTTTGGGACAGCCAACTACGAGCAGTACTTC. Using reference TRBV19 and TRBJ2-7 for the parts outside the CDR3, the full variable domain is DGGITQSPKYLFRKEGQNVTLSCEQNLNHDAMYWYRQDPGQGLRLIYYSQIVNDFQKGDIAEGYSVSREKKESFPLTVTSAQKNPTAFYLCASSIDFGTANYEQYFGPGTRLTVT.

This clonotype was seen more than once but under ten times. The chain combines TRBV7-9 with TRBJ2-5; D tentatively fits TRBD1 or TRBD2 (6 bases each). Per the germline V gene, CDR1 is SEHNR and CDR2 is FQNEAQ (reference sequence). V lost 9 bases, J lost 9 bases, and 26 bases lay in between. This CDR3 has 15 amino acids. CDR3 nucleotide sequence: TGTGCCAGTGGGGGGCTTGACCTGTCTCCGATGGCCCAGTACTTC. Its protein is CASGGLDLSPMAQYF.

The sample holds a few counts of this clonotype. The chain links TRBV30 to TRBJ1-1; 8 bases agree with TRBD1. This CDR3 has 13 residues. V shed 3 bases and J 3 bases; nucleotides not matched to a gene: 3. Per the germline V gene, CDR1 is GTSNPN and CDR2 is SVGIG (reference sequence). The CDR3 nucleotides are TGTGCCTGGAGGGACAGGGACGACACTGAAGCTTTCTTT. Amino acid sequence: CAWRDRDDTEAFF.

The table lists this clonotype with a few counts. This chain connects TRBV2 to TRBJ1-2, with a tentative D call TRBD1 (5 bases). Germline CDR1 is SNHLY and CDR2 is FYNNEI. The V and J ends lost 0 bases and 5 bases respectively, with 13 bases between them. The CDR3 runs to 15 residues. CDR3 sequence (DNA): TGTGCCAGCAGTGAAGCGGCACAGGCCACATATGGCTACACCTTC. Translating gives CASSEAAQATYGYTF.

This clonotype has a count of ten or more. The CDR3 bases are TGTGCCAGCAGGGGACTCGGGGCAGATACGCAGTATTTT. Protein: CASRGLGADTQYF. The rearrangement links TRBV27 to TRBJ2-3, with D possibly being TRBD2 (6 bases). Trimming took 6 bases from V and 4 from J, leaving 11 bases between them. This CDR3 has 13 residues. Per germline, CDR1 MNHEY and CDR2 SMNVEV (reference sequence).

This clonotype has more than one count but fewer than ten. This chain uses TRBV9 with TRBJ1-5, with unresolved D. The CDR3 has 13 residues. Germline V gene data show CDR1 as SGDLS and CDR2 as YYNGEE. Trimming removed 0 bases from V and 5 bases from J, with 6 bases in between. The CDR3 here is CASSVAGDQPQHF. The CDR3 coding sequence is TGTGCCAGCAGCGTAGCCGGAGATCAGCCCCAGCATTTT.

This chain uses TRBV7-9 with TRBJ2-2; the D gene is possibly TRBD2 (6 bases). There are 15 residues in the CDR3. V was trimmed by 6 bases and J by 2 bases, leaving 13 bases between them. Germline CDR1 SEHNR, CDR2 FQNEAQ (reference sequence). DNA of the CDR3: TGTGCCAGCAGATTGCGGGGCCTAAACACCGGGGAGCTGTTTTTT. This encodes CASRLRGLNTGELFF.

This clonotype has at least ten counts. The rearrangement uses TRBV4-1 and TRBJ1-5; D is perhaps TRBD1 (6 bases). The CDR3 runs to 15 residues. V lost 1 base and J 3 bases, leaving 10 bases between the germline ends. Germline V gene sequence: CDR1 MGHRA, CDR2 YSYEKL. This CDR3 is CASSQGGGVNQPQHF. CDR3 coding DNA: TGCGCCAGCAGCCAAGGAGGGGGGGTCAATCAGCCCCAGCATTTT.

There are many counts of this clonotype. The rearrangement links TRBV7-9 to TRBJ1-6; D is undetermined. This CDR3 is 16 amino acids long. V was trimmed by 4 bases and J by 6 bases, leaving 16 bases between them. Germline V lookup: CDR1 SEHNR, CDR2 FQNEAQ (reference sequence). The CDR3 region has the DNA TGTGCCAGCAGCTCCGGCAGCCCGGGCTTTAATTCACCCCTCCACTTT. Amino acid sequence: CASSSGSPGFNSPLHF.

Comments on this clonotype: One junction end does not reproduce the germline sequence, and a read error may be involved. The gene calls are TRBV7-7 and TRBJ2-7; TRBD1 aligns across 8 bases. The CDR3 is 15 amino acids. Germline assignment: CDR1 SSHAT and CDR2 FNYEAQ (reference sequence). This chain's CDR3 is CASSVGQGETYEQYF. CDR3 bases: TGTGCTAGCAGCGTAGGACAGGGTGAAACCTACGAGCAGTACTTC. Filled out from reference TRBV7-7 and TRBJ2-7, the complete variable domain reads GAGVSQSPRYKVTKRGQDVTLRCDPISSHATLYWYQQALGQGPEFLTYFNYEAQPDKSGLPSDRFSAERPEGSISTLTIQRTEQRDSAMYRCASSVGQGETYEQYFGPGTRLTVT.

The chain recombines TRBV7-9 with TRBJ2-1, with 7 bases aligning to TRBD2. Trimming removed 5 bases from V and 0 bases from J; junction bases left unmatched: 13. Germline loops: CDR1 SEHNR, CDR2 FQNEAQ (reference sequence). The CDR3 has 18 amino acids. The CDR3 coding sequence is TGTGCCAGCAGCACAAGCCATGCGGGAGCCCCCTCCTACAATGAGCAGTTCTTC. As protein: CASSTSHAGAPSYNEQFF.

This clonotype was seen ten or more times. The gene calls are TRBV29-1 and TRBJ1-1; D unresolved. Germline V lookup: CDR1 SQVTM, CDR2 ANQGSEA. The CDR3 totals 13 residues. Trimming removed 0 bases from V and 6 bases from J, with 11 bases in between. CDR3 nucleotide sequence: TGCAGCGTTGAAGAGTCCCCCTGGGCTGAAGCTTTCTTT. Protein sequence: CSVEESPWAEAFF. The complete variable domain, with remaining parts taken from reference TRBV29-1 and TRBJ1-1, reads SAVISQKPSRDICQRGTSLTIQCQVDSQVTMMFWYRQQPGQSLTLIATANQGSEATYESGFVIDKFPISRPNLTFSTLTVSNMSPEDSSIYLCSVEESPWAEAFFGQGTRLTVV.

This clonotype showed up many times. The CDR3 bases are TGTGCCAGCAGCCAGTCAGGGCCAGTCTACGAGCAGTACTTC. As protein: CASSQSGPVYEQYF. The chain recombines TRBV3-1 with TRBJ2-7, with a possible D match to TRBD1 (5 bases). CDR3 length equals 14 residues. Trimming pared 3 bases from V and 3 bases from J, leaving 12 bases between. In germline, CDR1 is LGHDT, CDR2 YNNKEL (reference sequence).

This clonotype was observed at least ten times. CDR3 in amino acids: CASRDRGLVTDTQYF. The DNA of the CDR3 is TGCGCCAGCAGGGACAGGGGTTTGGTCACAGATACGCAGTATTTT. The rearrangement links TRBV5-1 to TRBJ2-3; 9 bases agree with TRBD1. Germline V gene lookup returns CDR1 SGHRS and CDR2 YFSETQ. The CDR3 length is 15 residues. Trimming at V came to 5 bases and at J to 2 bases, leaving 6 bases not matched to a gene.

This clonotype was seen a handful of times. This chain uses TRBV7-9 with TRBJ1-1, with a tentative D call TRBD1 (6 bases). This CDR3 spans 13 amino acids. Trimming shortened V by 4 bases and J by 6 bases, and 12 bases separated the two germline ends. From germline, CDR1 is SEHNR and CDR2 FQNEAQ (reference sequence). The DNA of the CDR3 is TGTGCCAGCAGCTCCAGGGGAAAACCTGAAGCTTTCTTT. It yields the protein CASSSRGKPEAFF.

Comment on this clonotype: A much larger clone is a single base away; this may be a read error. This rearrangement joins TRBV7-9 to TRBJ2-2, with 7 bases aligning to TRBD1. The CDR3 is 14 amino acids. CDR1 and CDR2 (germline): SEHNR, FQNEAQ (reference sequence). Unmatched junction bases numbered 6, after V lost 5 bases and J lost 6 bases. The CDR3 nucleotides are TGTGCCAGCAGCCCCAGGGGGAGCGCCGGGGAGCTGTTTTTT. This translates into CASSPRGSAGELFF.

The chain combines TRBV14 with TRBJ2-1, with 9 bases lining up with TRBD2. This CDR3 region has 17 residues. After removal of 0 bases from V and 4 bases from J, the junction contained 7 bases not matched to a gene. Germline CDR1 is SGHDN and CDR2 is FVKESK. The DNA for the CDR3 is TGTGCCAGCAGCCAAGACCTCCTAGCGGGATATTACAATGAGCAGTTCTTC. Residues: CASSQDLLAGYYNEQFF.

This clonotype came up many times. V and J are TRBV7-6 and TRBJ2-1, with a possible D match to TRBD1 (5 bases). V was clipped by 3 bases and J by 8 bases, with 17 bases between them. Germline-derived CDR1 and CDR2 are SGHVS and FNYEAQ. This CDR3 region has 15 residues. The CDR3 spells CASSLGRQPYDEQFF. The CDR3, as DNA: TGTGCCAGCAGCTTGGGTCGACAGCCGTACGATGAGCAGTTCTTC.